This TCR beta chain was captured by sequencing in a study of T cell responses to AZD1222 COVID-19 vaccine. Some clones are missing from TCRdb's copy, which holds only in-frame ones; the method was immunoSEQ multiplex PCR. This sample carries approximately 180,000 clones, almost 95% of them seen once, and the ten largest clones take about 10%. V shed 0 bases, J shed 8 bases, and the junction held 18 bases outside the gene matches. CDR1 and CDR2 (germline): KGHSH, LQKENI. This CDR3 region has 18 residues. The clonotype originates from an adult in good health. The source material was peripheral blood, sampled on day 0 of AZD1222 vaccination. The V call is TRBV18, the J call TRBJ1-2, with 7 bases lining up with TRBD1. In DNA form, the CDR3 reads TGTGCCAGCTCACCACCAAATAGGGCCGGGGACAGATCGCCCGGCTACACCTTC. This gives the protein CASSPPNRAGDRSPGYTF.